These 13 T cell receptor beta chains were sequenced from one sample in a study of human T cells and chemical hapten exposure. Each CDR3 protein is one row after TCRdb ran MiXCR on the RACE reads. The sample lists about 87,000 distinct CDR3 sequences, approximately 9.9% occurring once. Time point of the sample: pre-sensitization, week 0. Treatment given: therapeutic diphenylcyclopropenone sensitization with weekly scalp DPC. Sequencing was performed on whole blood, taken in connection with sensitization to the hapten diphenylcyclopropenone (DPC). Source of these receptors: a woman in her forties with alopecia areata. Some clones in this sample may be carry-over from other donors' samples.

Many counts were recorded for this clonotype. V is TRBV4-3 and J is TRBJ2-3; 9 nucleotides line up with TRBD2. This CDR3 spans 18 amino acids. The germline gives CDR1 LGHNA, CDR2 YSLEER. V gave up 0 bases and J gave up 3 bases; unmatched junction bases: 10. CDR3 loop: CASSQDLGAGGFTDTQYF. For the CDR3, the DNA is TGCGCCAGCAGCCAAGATCTTGGAGCGGGGGGCTTTACAGATACGCAGTATTTT.

This clonotype has ten or more counts. V gene TRBV4-3 combines with J gene TRBJ2-5; 10 nucleotides line up with TRBD1. The V gene's germline CDR1 is LGHNA and CDR2 YSLEER. Unmatched junction bases numbered 8, after V lost 3 bases and J lost 4 bases. This CDR3 contains 16 residues. CDR3 coding DNA: TGCGCCAGCAGCCAGGACCGGACAGGGGGGGGAGAGACCCAGTACTTC. Residues: CASSQDRTGGGETQYF.

This rearrangement joins TRBV6-5 to TRBJ2-7; 8 bases map to TRBD2. CDR3 length equals 15 residues. Germline-derived CDR1 and CDR2 are MNHEY and SVGAGI. The J segment lost 4 bases and the V segment lost 6 bases, leaving 11 bases of the junction unmatched. The CDR3 here is CASRLAGPGRYEQYF. The CDR3 DNA reads as TGTGCCAGCAGATTAGCGGGGCCTGGTCGATACGAGCAGTACTTC.

This clonotype has just a few counts. This sequence joins TRBV20-1 and TRBJ2-1, with 8 positions matching TRBD2. This CDR3 comprises 14 residues. The V and J ends lost 3 bases and 2 bases, in that order; junction bases with no gene match: 3. Germline CDR1 and CDR2: DFQATT and SNEGSKA (reference sequence). The CDR3 reads CSASGGAPYNEQFF. CDR3 DNA sequence: TGCAGTGCTAGCGGGGGGGCCCCCTACAATGAGCAGTTCTTC.

This clonotype has at least ten counts. The CDR3 reads CASSQDKGQGYGYTF. The CDR3 DNA reads as TGTGCCAGCAGCCAAGATAAGGGACAGGGGTATGGCTACACCTTC. The V and J genes are TRBV4-2 and TRBJ1-2; 10 positions match TRBD1. This CDR3 contains 15 residues. Losses at the gene ends were 0 bases for V and 5 bases for J; bases not matched to a gene: 3. CDR1 LGHNA and CDR2 YNFKEQ come from the germline V gene.

This clonotype was seen ten or more times. The V and J genes are TRBV6-2 or TRBV6-3 and TRBJ1-6; D not resolved. Between the trimmed V and J ends, which lost 0 bases and 8 bases, there was a span of 8 bases. Germline lookup yields CDR1 MNHEY and CDR2 SVGEGT. The CDR3 consists of 14 residues. The CDR3 loop is CASSYSRGYSPLHF. Written as DNA, the CDR3 is TGTGCCAGCAGTTACTCGCGCGGGTATTCACCCCTCCACTTT.

This clonotype occurred a few times. The chain uses TRBV6-2 or TRBV6-3 and TRBJ2-3; 7 nucleotides align to TRBD2. Germline-derived CDR1 and CDR2 are MNHEY and SVGEGT. Germline trimming cut 2 bases from V and 0 bases from J; bases unmatched to any gene: 8. The length of the CDR3 is 17 residues. The CDR3 DNA reads TGTGCCAGCAGTTACCGAGCGCGGGGGACTAGCACAGATACGCAGTATTTT. It translates to CASSYRARGTSTDTQYF.

This clonotype has at least ten counts. The rearrangement links TRBV2 to TRBJ1-1, with a possible D match to TRBD1 (6 bases). Germline V gene lookup returns CDR1 SNHLY and CDR2 FYNNEI. V was pared by 4 bases and J by 8 bases, with 14 bases between. The CDR3 runs 13 residues. The CDR3 coding sequence is TGTGCCAGCAGTGGCGGGCGACAGGCCGAAGCTTTCTTT. This codes for CASSGGRQAEAFF.

This clonotype was counted ten times or more. The gene calls are TRBV12-2 and TRBJ2-7. TRBV12-2 has pseudogene status. This CDR3 is 16 amino acids long. The CDR3 loop is CAYLQDSTPLSYEQYF. DNA for the CDR3: TGTGCATATCTACAAGACTCCACTCCACTGTCCTACGAGCAGTACTTC.

The chain recombines TRBV20-1 with TRBJ1-1; tentative D call: TRBD1 (5 bases). Between the trimmed V and J ends, which lost 2 bases and 3 bases, there was a span of 22 bases. This CDR3 region has 17 residues. CDR1 is DFQATT, CDR2 SNEGSKA, per germline (reference sequence). The CDR3 coding sequence is TGCAGTGCTAGAAGGGACTACCCTCCCGGTTGGTACACTGAAGCTTTCTTT. This sequence encodes CSARRDYPPGWYTEAFF.

The gene calls are TRBV6-2 or TRBV6-3 and TRBJ2-4, with D possibly being TRBD1 (6 bases). The CDR3 is 18 amino acids. Germline CDR1 MNHEY, CDR2 SVGEGT. V was trimmed by 4 bases and J by 3 bases, leaving 22 bases between them. The CDR3 DNA reads TGTGCCAGCAGTTTCACCGGGACACCTGAAATTGACAAAAACATTCAGTACTTC. This gives the protein CASSFTGTPEIDKNIQYF.

This clonotype has ten or more counts. The CDR3 DNA is TGTGCCAGCAGCTTAGAATCATTCAATCAGCCCCAGCATTTT. Translation gives CASSLESFNQPQHF. V is TRBV7-9 and J is TRBJ1-5; D not certain. V was shortened by 1 base and J by 3 bases, with 7 bases between the two germline ends. The CDR3 sequence is 14 residues long. The germline V gene has CDR1 SEHNR and CDR2 FQNEAQ (reference sequence). The full variable domain, in which reference TRBV7-9 and TRBJ1-5 provide the parts outside the CDR3, is DTGVSQNPRHKITKRGQNVTFRCDPISEHNRLYWYRQTLGQGPEFLTYFQNEAQLEKSRLLSDRFSAERPKGSFSTLEIQRTEQGDSAMYLCASSLESFNQPQHFGDGTRLSIL.

This clonotype was observed at least ten times. The chain recombines TRBV6-2 or TRBV6-3 with TRBJ2-7; possibly TRBD1 for D (6 bases). The CDR3 loop spans 18 amino acids. Germline loops: CDR1 MNHEY, CDR2 SVGEGT. Trimming removed 0 bases at V and 2 bases at J, with 20 bases between. CDR3 nucleotides: TGTGCCAGCAGTTACTCTTCCACCACAGGGCCGTTGACCTACGAGCAGTACTTC. It encodes CASSYSSTTGPLTYEQYF.